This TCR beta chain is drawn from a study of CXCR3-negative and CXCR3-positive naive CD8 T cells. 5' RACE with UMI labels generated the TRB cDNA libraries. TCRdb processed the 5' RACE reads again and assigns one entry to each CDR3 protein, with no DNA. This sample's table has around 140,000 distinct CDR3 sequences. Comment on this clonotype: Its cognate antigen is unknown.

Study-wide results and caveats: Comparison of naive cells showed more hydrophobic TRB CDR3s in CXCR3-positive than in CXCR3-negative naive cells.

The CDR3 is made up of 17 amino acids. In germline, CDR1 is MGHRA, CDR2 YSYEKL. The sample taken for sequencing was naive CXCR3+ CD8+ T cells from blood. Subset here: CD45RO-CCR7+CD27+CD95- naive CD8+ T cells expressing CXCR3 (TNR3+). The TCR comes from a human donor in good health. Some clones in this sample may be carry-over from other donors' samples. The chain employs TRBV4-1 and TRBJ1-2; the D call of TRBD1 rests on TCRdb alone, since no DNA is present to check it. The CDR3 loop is CASSQGNQDPSWYGYTF.